This T cell receptor beta chain was obtained from a study of T cell repertoires in cytomegalovirus infection. On the study more broadly: Based on public TCR beta signatures, there were indications of CMV infection and of a matching HLA type.

General observations from the study: Totalled public TCR beta family frequency picked out people who carried CMV plus the relevant HLA.

Trimming cost V 6 bases and J 9 bases, with 17 bases left between them. The CDR3 has 13 residues. With respect to this clonotype: Its antigen is unidentified.

TCRdb fed the reads into MiXCR, producing one record per CDR3 protein. The sample lists 750,000 to 950,000 distinct CDR3 sequences, 25% to 30% occurring once. This chain joins TRBV12-3 or TRBV12-4 and TRBJ2-5, with D uncertain. The clonotype comes from a human donor in good health (CMV status not recorded). Some clones in this sample may be carry-over from other donors' samples. Sample: cultured CD8+ T cells from PBMCs, taken from culture after CMV antigen stimulation. The CDR3 coding sequence is TGTGCCAGCAGACCCCCGGAAAAAGGTTCCCAGTACTTC. It translates to CASRPPEKGSQYF.